This T cell receptor (beta chain) was identified during a study of blood T cell repertoires in COVID-19. The study drew participants aged about 18 to 95 years from 24 US areas. Cohorts were based on clinical histories the participants reported. Two negative PCRs, clearance, or symptom resolution were required of recovered Cohort 3 donors. The protocol was immunoSEQ multiplex PCR, while the TCRdb copy is restricted to in-frame clones and leaves out a portion. This table has some 250,000 clones, approximately 83% appearing once. Germline V lookup: CDR1 MGHRA, CDR2 YSYEKL. This CDR3 region has 17 residues. V lost 1 base and J lost 5; bases outside the gene matches: 9.

Specimen: PBMCs or T cells enriched from blood (not recorded which). This TCR came from a woman aged 45-65 years who had recovered from COVID-19. This chain connects TRBV4-1 to TRBJ2-1, with 9 nucleotides matching TRBD2. The CDR3 DNA follows: TGCGCCAGCAGCCAAGGGCCTCTGGCTAGCGGGGACAATGAGCAGTTCTTC. Translated: CASSQGPLASGDNEQFF.